This entry lists 2 T cell receptor beta chains sequenced from one sample in a study of blood T cell repertoires in COVID-19. The protocol was immunoSEQ multiplex PCR, while the TCRdb copy is restricted to in-frame clones and leaves out a portion. This table has some 320,000 clones, around 87% appearing once. The sequencing input was peripheral blood. The receptors shown here come from a woman between 50 and 59 years old who had recovered from COVID-19.

This clone was picked up a small number of times. The genes are TRBV9 and TRBJ2-1, with 14 bases aligning to TRBD2. Germline V gene sequence: CDR1 SGDLS, CDR2 YYNGEE. With V trimmed by 3 bases and J by 7 bases, 6 bases remained unmatched. This CDR3 comprises 16 residues. CDR3 nucleotides: TGTGCCAGCAGCGGGCGACTAGCGGGAGGGTATAATGAGCAGTTCTTC. This gives the protein CASSGRLAGGYNEQFF.

The chain couples TRBV7-2 to TRBJ2-1; tentative D call: TRBD2 (5 bases). The CDR3 spans 17 residues. V was cut by 5 bases and J by 6 bases, with 23 bases left in between. Looked up from germline, CDR1 is SGHTA and CDR2 is FQGNSA. Here the CDR3 reads CASSTRGNTINVNEQFF. The CDR3 DNA is TGTGCCAGCAGCACAAGAGGGAACACCATCAATGTCAATGAGCAGTTCTTC.